Listed below are T cell receptor beta chains from one sample, sequenced in a study of blood T cell repertoires in COVID-19. The data were produced by immunoSEQ multiplex PCR, yet TCRdb's version contains in-frame clones alone and is incomplete. Among roughly 120,000 clones listed, 85% to 90% were seen once. The sample consisted of peripheral blood. The receptors come from a woman between 50 and 59 years old with active or convalescent COVID-19. CDR3s include the opening cysteine and the closing phenylalanine or tryptophan. Fields, in order: clone size, V gene, J gene, D gene, CDR3 protein, CDR3 DNA. A D gene is named only where the DNA matches it firmly. The size of a clone is reported for some rows only, either as once, few or many, or as a class for expanded clones.

-,TRBV27,TRBJ2-7,TRBD2,CASSSGGEQYF,TGTGCCAGCAGTTCGGGGGGAGAGCAGTACTTC
-,TRBV23-1,TRBJ1-4,-,CASRRQPSATNEKLFF,TGCGCCAGCAGGAGACAGCCGAGTGCAACTAATGAAAAACTGTTTTTT
-,TRBV7-6,TRBJ2-2,-,CASSVQSGLTGELFF,TGTGCCAGCAGCGTCCAGAGTGGGCTAACCGGGGAGCTGTTTTTT
once,TRBV10-3,TRBJ1-1,TRBD1,CAISRDRGLTEAFF,TGTGCCATCAGTCGGGACAGGGGTTTAACTGAAGCTTTCTTT
-,TRBV12-2,TRBJ1-2,-,CASRSRTGGTYGYTF,TGTGCAAGTCGCTCCCGGACAGGGGGGACTTATGGCTACACCTTC
-,TRBV6-5,TRBJ2-2,-,CASSYSTDTHTGELFF,TGTGCCAGCAGTTACTCGACGGACACCCACACCGGGGAGCTGTTTTTT
once,TRBV7-2,TRBJ2-5,TRBD1,CASSGDRDETQYF,TGTGCCAGCAGCGGGGACAGGGACGAGACCCAGTACTTC
-,TRBV7-3,TRBJ1-2,-,CASSLQTGSGYTF,TGTGCCAGCAGCTTACAAACAGGGTCGGGCTACACCTTC
-,TRBV11-2,TRBJ1-1,TRBD1,CASSLGDPWDRERAFF,TGTGCCAGCAGCTTAGGGGACCCGTGGGACAGGGAGCGAGCTTTCTTT
once,TRBV2,TRBJ1-2,TRBD1,CASRKGANNYGYTF,TGTGCCAGCAGGAAGGGGGCAAATAACTATGGCTACACCTTC
-,TRBV5-6,TRBJ2-7,-,CASSFQASGLYEQYF,TGTGCCAGCAGCTTTCAGGCCAGCGGGCTATACGAGCAGTACTTC
-,TRBV5-4,TRBJ2-5,-,CASSFSTRRETQYF,TGTGCCAGCAGCTTTTCGACTAGGAGAGAGACCCAGTACTTC
-,TRBV7-2,TRBJ1-5,-,CASRPGGFSNQPQHF,TGTGCCAGCAGGCCGGGGGGGTTTAGCAATCAGCCCCAGCATTTT
-,TRBV27,TRBJ2-5,-,CASSLYPAGQETQYF,TGTGCCAGCAGTTTATATCCTGCAGGACAAGAGACCCAGTACTTC
-,TRBV7-8,TRBJ2-4,-,CASSPILRGSQYF,TGTGCCAGCAGCCCCATTCTACGGGGTTCGCAGTACTTC
-,TRBV7-2,TRBJ2-3,-,CASSPEDFTDTQYF,TGTGCCAGCAGCCCCGAGGACTTCACAGATACGCAGTATTTT
-,TRBV6-6,TRBJ2-2,TRBD1,CASGQLQGRTGELFF,TGTGCCAGCGGACAACTACAGGGGCGCACCGGGGAGCTGTTTTTT
-,TRBV10-3,TRBJ1-4,TRBD1,CAIGTGTNEKLFF,TGTGCCATAGGGACAGGGACTAATGAAAAACTGTTTTTT
-,TRBV28,TRBJ1-1,-,CASSFRAGRAEAFF,TGTGCCAGCAGTTTTAGGGCAGGGAGGGCTGAAGCTTTCTTT
once,TRBV27,TRBJ2-3,TRBD2,CASRRLAGVSTDTQYF,TGTGCCAGCAGACGACTAGCGGGAGTTAGCACAGATACGCAGTATTTT
-,TRBV6-2/TRBV6-3,TRBJ1-1,TRBD1,CASSERQGTNTEAFF,TGTGCCAGCAGTGAGAGACAGGGGACGAACACTGAAGCTTTCTTT
-,TRBV4-3,TRBJ2-5,TRBD2,CAPKDYREEEMRTQYF,TGCGCCCCCAAGGATTACCGGGAGGAGGAGATGAGGACCCAGTACTTC
-,TRBV5-1,TRBJ2-5,TRBD1,CASSFGQAEETQYF,TGCGCCAGCAGCTTCGGACAGGCCGAAGAGACCCAGTACTTC
-,TRBV5-8,TRBJ2-2,TRBD2,CASSPGTSGSTGELFF,TGTGCCAGCAGCCCCGGGACTAGCGGGAGTACCGGGGAGCTGTTTTTT
few,TRBV7-3,TRBJ1-1,TRBD1,CASSDRGNTEAFF,TGTGCCAGCAGCGACAGGGGGAACACTGAAGCTTTCTTT
-,TRBV28,TRBJ1-6,TRBD1,CASSGRDSYSPLHF,TGTGCCAGCAGCGGCCGGGACAGTTATTCACCCCTCCACTTT
once,TRBV27,TRBJ1-2,-,CASSLLGEVVDGYTF,TGTGCCAGCAGTTTATTAGGGGAGGTGGTGGACGGCTACACCTTC
-,TRBV5-1,TRBJ2-7,-,CASSSTDYEQYF,TGCGCCAGCAGCTCTACCGATTACGAGCAGTACTTC